The clone carrying this T cell receptor beta chain appeared many times. The V segment lost 5 bases and the J segment 7 bases; nucleotides outside the gene matches: 12. This CDR3 comprises 15 residues. Looked up from germline, CDR1 is DFQATT and CDR2 is SNEGSKA (reference sequence). The sample is drawn from a study of CD8 T cells in ankylosing spondylitis. TCRdb re-analysed the 5' RACE reads in MiXCR, keeping a single row per CDR3 protein. The sample has around 130,000 distinct CDR3 sequences; roughly 8.8% are singletons. The V and J genes are TRBV20-1 and TRBJ2-1; 9 nucleotides align to TRBD2. The sequenced sample was blood, either unsorted or a sorted T cell fraction (not recorded which). The receptor comes from a male donor with ankylosing spondylitis or in good health (not recorded which). CDR3 loop: CSASQGTSSPNEQFF. The CDR3 DNA reads TGCAGTGCTTCCCAGGGGACTAGCTCTCCGAATGAGCAGTTCTTC.